The entry below gives a single T cell receptor (beta chain) sequence along with its context. Data came from immunoSEQ multiplex PCR; TCRdb stores just in-frame clones and leaves some out. The table has about 150,000 clones, approximately 87% seen once; the top ten hold approximately 6.5%. The data stem from a study of blood T cell repertoires in COVID-19. Looking at the study overall: The study drew acute and convalescent COVID-19 samples from the United States, Italy and Spain. T cells, B-cell-depleted T cells, or PBMCs supplied cDNA or gDNA.

J lost 4 bases, V lost 3 bases, and 25 bases had no gene match. Germline CDR1 is GTSNPN and CDR2 is SVGIG (reference sequence). There are 20 residues in the CDR3. This receptor was taken from a man older than 75 with acute or convalescent COVID-19. The J gene is TRBJ2-5, the V gene TRBV30; 8 bases agree with TRBD2. Sequencing was performed on peripheral blood. CDR3 DNA sequence: TGTGCCTGGAGACGTGCGGGCCCGTCGTGGGCTAGCGGGCTGTTAGAGACCCAGTACTTC. This codes for CAWRRAGPSWASGLLETQYF.